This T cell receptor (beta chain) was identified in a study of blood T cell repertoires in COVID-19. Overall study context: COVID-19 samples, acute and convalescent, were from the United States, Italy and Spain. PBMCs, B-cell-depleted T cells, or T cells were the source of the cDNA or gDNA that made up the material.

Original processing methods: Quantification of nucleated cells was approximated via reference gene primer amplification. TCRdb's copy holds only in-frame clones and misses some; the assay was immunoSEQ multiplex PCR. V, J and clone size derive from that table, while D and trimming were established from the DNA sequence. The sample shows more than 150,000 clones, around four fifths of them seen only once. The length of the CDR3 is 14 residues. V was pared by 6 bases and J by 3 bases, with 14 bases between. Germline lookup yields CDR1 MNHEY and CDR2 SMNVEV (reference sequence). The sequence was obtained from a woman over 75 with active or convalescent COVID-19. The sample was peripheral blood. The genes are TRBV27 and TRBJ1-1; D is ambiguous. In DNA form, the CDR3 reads TGTGCCAGCAGAATGGGAGGGTGGGACACTGAAGCTTTCTTT. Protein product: CASRMGGWDTEAFF.